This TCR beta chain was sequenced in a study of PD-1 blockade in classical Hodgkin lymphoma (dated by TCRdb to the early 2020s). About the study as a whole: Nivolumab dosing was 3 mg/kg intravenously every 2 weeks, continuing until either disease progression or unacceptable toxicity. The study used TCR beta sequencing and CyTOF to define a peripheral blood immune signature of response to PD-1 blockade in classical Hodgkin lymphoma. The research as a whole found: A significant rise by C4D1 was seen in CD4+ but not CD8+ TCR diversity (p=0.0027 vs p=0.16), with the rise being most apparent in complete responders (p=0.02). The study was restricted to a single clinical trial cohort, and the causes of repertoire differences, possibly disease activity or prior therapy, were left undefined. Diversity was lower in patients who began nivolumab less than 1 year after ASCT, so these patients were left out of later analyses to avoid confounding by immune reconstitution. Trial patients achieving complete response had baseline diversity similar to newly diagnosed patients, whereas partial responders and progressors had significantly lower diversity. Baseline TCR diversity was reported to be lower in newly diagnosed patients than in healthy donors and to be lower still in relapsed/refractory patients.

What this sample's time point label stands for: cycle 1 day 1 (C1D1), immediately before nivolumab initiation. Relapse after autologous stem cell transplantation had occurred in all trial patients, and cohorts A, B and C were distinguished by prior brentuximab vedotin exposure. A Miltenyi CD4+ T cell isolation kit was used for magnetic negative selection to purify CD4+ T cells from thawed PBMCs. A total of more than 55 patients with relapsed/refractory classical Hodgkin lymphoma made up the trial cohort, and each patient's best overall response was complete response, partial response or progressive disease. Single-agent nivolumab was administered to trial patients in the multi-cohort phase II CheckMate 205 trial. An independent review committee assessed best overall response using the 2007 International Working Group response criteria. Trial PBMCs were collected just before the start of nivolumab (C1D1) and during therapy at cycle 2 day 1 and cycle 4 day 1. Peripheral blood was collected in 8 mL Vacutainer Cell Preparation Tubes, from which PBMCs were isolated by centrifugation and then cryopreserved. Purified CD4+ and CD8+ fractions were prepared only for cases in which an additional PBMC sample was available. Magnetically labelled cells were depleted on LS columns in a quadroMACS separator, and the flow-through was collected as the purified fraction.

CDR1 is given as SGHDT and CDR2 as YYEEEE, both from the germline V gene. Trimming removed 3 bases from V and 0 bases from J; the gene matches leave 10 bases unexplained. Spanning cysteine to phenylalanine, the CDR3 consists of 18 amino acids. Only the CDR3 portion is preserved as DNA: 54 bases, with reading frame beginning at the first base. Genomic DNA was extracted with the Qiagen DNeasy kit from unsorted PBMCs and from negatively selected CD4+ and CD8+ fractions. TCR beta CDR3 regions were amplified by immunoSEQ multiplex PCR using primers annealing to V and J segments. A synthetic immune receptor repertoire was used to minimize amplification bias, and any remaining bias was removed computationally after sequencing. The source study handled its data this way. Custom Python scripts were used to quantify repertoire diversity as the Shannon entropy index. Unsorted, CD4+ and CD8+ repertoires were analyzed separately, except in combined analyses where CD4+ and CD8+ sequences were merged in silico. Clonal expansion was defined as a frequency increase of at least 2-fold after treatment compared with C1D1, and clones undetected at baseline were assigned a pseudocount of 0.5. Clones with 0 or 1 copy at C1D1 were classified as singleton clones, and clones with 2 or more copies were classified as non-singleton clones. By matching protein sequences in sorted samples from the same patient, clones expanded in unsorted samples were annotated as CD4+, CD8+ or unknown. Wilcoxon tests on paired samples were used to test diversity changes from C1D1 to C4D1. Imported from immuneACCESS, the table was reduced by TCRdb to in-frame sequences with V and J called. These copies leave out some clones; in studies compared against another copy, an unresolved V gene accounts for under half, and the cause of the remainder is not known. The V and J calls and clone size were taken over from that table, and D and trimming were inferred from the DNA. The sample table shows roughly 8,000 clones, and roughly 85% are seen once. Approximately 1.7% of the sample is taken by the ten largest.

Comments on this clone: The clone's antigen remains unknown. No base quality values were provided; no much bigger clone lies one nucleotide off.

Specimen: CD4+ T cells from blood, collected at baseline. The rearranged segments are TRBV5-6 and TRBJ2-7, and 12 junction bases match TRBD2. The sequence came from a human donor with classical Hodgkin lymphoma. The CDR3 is CASSSYRLAGVISYEQYF. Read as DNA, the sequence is TGTGCCAGCAGCTCATACAGACTAGCGGGGGTGATCTCCTACGAGCAGTACTTC.